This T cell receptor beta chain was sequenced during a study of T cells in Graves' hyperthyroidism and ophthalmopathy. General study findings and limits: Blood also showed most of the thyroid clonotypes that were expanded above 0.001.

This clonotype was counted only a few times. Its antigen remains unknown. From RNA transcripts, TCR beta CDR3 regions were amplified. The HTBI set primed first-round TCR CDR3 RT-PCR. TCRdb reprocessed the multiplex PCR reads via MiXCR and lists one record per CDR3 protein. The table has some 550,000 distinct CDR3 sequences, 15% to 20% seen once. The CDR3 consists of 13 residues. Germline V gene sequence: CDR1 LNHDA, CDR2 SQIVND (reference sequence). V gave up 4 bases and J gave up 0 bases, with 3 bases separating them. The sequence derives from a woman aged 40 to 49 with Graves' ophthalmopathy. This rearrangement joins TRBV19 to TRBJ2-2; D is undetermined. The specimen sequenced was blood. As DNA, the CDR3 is TGTGCCAGTAGTAACCCGAACACCGGGGAGCTGTTTTTT. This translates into CASSNPNTGELFF.